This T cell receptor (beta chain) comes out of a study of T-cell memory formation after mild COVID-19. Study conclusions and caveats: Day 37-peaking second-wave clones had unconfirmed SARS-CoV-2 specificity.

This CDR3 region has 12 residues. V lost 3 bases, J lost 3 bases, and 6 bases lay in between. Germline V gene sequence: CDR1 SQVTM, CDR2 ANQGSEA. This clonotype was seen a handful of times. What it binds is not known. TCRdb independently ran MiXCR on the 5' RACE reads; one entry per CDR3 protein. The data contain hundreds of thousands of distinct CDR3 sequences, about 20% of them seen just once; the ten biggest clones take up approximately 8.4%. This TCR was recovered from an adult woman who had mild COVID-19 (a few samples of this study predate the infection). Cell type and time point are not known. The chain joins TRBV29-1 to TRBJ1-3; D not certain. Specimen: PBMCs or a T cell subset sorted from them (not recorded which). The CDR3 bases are TGCAGCGTTGACCCAGATGGAAACACCATATATTTT. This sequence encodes CSVDPDGNTIYF.